One T cell receptor (beta chain) is described in this entry. This clone's antigen is unknown. Per-nucleotide qualities are absent, and no much larger clonotype sits a single base away. The data were obtained in a study of shared clonotypes between healthy human individuals (dated by TCRdb to 2019 to 2021). For the study in its entirety: The cohort included three men and two women between 18 and 49 years of age. The study deeply sequenced blood TCR repertoires of about five healthy adults to estimate repertoire size and the extent of clonotype sharing between individuals. Different laboratories and diverse techniques were used to prepare libraries and sequence TCR repertoires, to increase sequencing depth and limit assay-specific biases. Between about 0.9 and 10 billion PBMCs per donor were obtained by leukapheresis. Per donor, three plates each were used for CD4 naive and CD4 memory, two for CD8 naive, and one for CD8 memory.

For CDR1 and CDR2, the germline V gene lists SGHVS and FQNEAQ. From cysteine to phenylalanine, the CDR3 is 14 amino acids long. Of all the DNA, just the CDR3 is kept, 42 bases in frame from base 1. Trimming leaves V shorter by 5 bases and J shorter by 9 bases, with the junction holding 9 bases beyond the gene matches. Using the deep immunoSEQ assay, multiplex PCR amplified TCR CDR3 regions from genomic DNA. Extracted genomic DNA from each cell subset was spread evenly across all wells of several immunoSEQ 96-well plates, with each plate serving as a replicate. For sorted subsets, each replicate PCR was loaded with approximately 190 ng genomic DNA, equivalent to about 30,000 T cell genomes. Purified libraries were quantified with a Qubit 3.0 fluorometer, sized on a Bioanalyzer 2100, and re-quantified with the KAPA Library Quantification kit. Every immunoSEQ 96-well plate was sequenced on a dedicated single-read 150-cycle Illumina NextSeq 550 flow cell. From the authors' description of their analysis: Because only junctional sequences without quality scores were contained in the immunoSEQ output, filtering matching that applied to full-length reads could not be performed. To assign V/J genes and CDR3, sequences were annotated using PyIR, a Python wrapper for IgBLAST v1.9, with IMGT germline references. Reads were filtered out if the reads had weak V/J assignments (E-value above 1e-6), no CDR3, stop codons, out-of-frame junctions, or ambiguous translated residues. V3J clonotypes were defined by identical inferred V gene, J gene, and CDR3 amino acid sequence. The percentage overlap between two repertoires was calculated by dividing the number of shared unique clonotypes by the size of the smaller repertoire. Three approaches were used to assess repertoire richness: RTK rarefaction, the Chao1 estimator, and Recon v2.1 estimates of unobserved clonotypes. Generation probabilities for all TCRbeta clonotypes obtained by the gDNA method from a handful of donors were computed using OLGA. The table was pulled from immuneACCESS by TCRdb, which kept in-frame rearrangements only. Such tables lose some clones; where checked, under half of the loss comes from unresolved V genes, and the rest has no known cause. D and trimming were read from the DNA, whereas the V and J calls and clone size are those reported in that table. A total of 2 million to 3 million clones appear in this sample, just over 90% of them only once. The top ten hold around 0.15% of the sample.

The study at large found these results: About 5% of naive CD4, 3.5% of naive CD8, 2.3% of memory CD4, and 0.4% of memory CD8 clonotypes were shared across a handful of donors. Higher generation probabilities were observed for clonotypes shared by all four sorted-subset donors than for non-shared clonotypes. The small number of donors limited the genetic and exposure-history diversity represented. Even with the large sequencing depth, rarefaction of the sorted-subset datasets indicated that sequencing was incomplete. Only blood was sampled, and tissue TCR repertoires likely differ from those in blood. Pairwise subsampling indicated that sequencing depth was expected to affect the degree of clonotype sharing among donors. Estimated clonotype richness was generally larger for naive than for memory subsets.

Donors were healthy HIV-negative adults with no recently reported acute infections or vaccinations. Every donor was a Caucasian adult residing in Nashville, Tennessee, USA. CD4+ T cells were enriched through magnetic negative selection, after which naive cells were positively selected on CD45RA and the remaining negative fraction served as the memory subset. Blood was obtained by leukapheresis, after which PBMCs were separated by Ficoll-Histopaque density gradient centrifugation and cryopreserved in liquid nitrogen vapor phase. Analytical flow cytometry was used to check the purity and quantity of each magnetically sorted T cell population. Genomic DNA was isolated from each sorted fraction and quantified by UV absorbance on a Nanodrop 2000c.

The chain is encoded by TRBV7-8 joined to TRBJ2-1; TRBD2 lines up with 8 middle nucleotides. The sequencing sample was made of naive CD4+ T cells sorted from blood. The sample's cell subset or site label, decoded: CD45RA+ positively selected. This clonotype was sampled from a man younger than 35 in good health. Read as DNA, the sequence is TGTGCCAGCAGCCCGGGAGGGAATAAGGGTGAGCAGTTCTTC. Translation gives CASSPGGNKGEQFF.